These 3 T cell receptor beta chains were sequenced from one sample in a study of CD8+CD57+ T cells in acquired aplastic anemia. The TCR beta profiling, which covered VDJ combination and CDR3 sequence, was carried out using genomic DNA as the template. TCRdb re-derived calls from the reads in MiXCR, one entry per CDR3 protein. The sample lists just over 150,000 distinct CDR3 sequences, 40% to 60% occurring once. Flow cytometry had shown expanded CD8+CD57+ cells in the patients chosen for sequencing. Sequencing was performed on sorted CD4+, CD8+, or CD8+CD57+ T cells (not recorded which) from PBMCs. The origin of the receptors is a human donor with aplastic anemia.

The CDR3 protein is CSPSLPGTDTQYF. In DNA, the CDR3 is TGCAGTCCCAGCCTCCCCGGCACAGATACGCAGTATTTT. The chain has TRBV20-1 and TRBJ2-3; no definite D call. This CDR3 comprises 13 residues. Per germline, CDR1 DFQATT and CDR2 SNEGSKA (reference sequence). V dropped 8 bases and J dropped 1 base, with 13 bases sitting between them.

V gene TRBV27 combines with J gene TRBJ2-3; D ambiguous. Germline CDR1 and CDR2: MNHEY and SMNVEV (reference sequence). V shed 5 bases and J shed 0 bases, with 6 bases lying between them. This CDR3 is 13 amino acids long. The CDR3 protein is CASSIFSTDTQYF. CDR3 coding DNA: TGTGCCAGCAGTATATTTAGCACAGATACGCAGTATTTT.

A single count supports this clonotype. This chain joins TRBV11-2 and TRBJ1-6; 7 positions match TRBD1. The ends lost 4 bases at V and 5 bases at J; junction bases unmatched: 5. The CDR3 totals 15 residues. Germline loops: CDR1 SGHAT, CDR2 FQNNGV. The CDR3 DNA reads TGTGCCAGCAGCTCCACGGGACAGCATAATTCACCCCTCCACTTT. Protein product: CASSSTGQHNSPLHF.